This T cell receptor (beta chain) comes out of a study of CD8 T cells in Susac syndrome. Findings and caveats of the study: It was acknowledged by the study that relatively few individuals were included in its TCR sequencing and HLA analysis.

A quantity of about 0.5 to 1 ug RNA underwent reverse transcription using random hexamers. TCRdb re-derived calls from the immunoSEQ multiplex PCR reads in MiXCR, one entry per CDR3 protein. The profile covers more than 250,000 distinct CDR3 sequences, with 92% appearing a single time and over 0.065% taken by the ten largest. The CDR3 covers 13 residues. The germline V gene has CDR1 SGHVS and CDR2 FNYEAQ. Trimming took 4 bases from V and 6 from J, leaving 10 bases between them. In regard to this clonotype: Its specificity is unknown.

The chain is built from TRBV7-6 and TRBJ1-5, with a possible D match to TRBD1 (6 bases). The sequencing input was CD4+ T cells from PBMCs. The source is a human donor with multiple sclerosis. Here the CDR3 DNA reads TGTGCCAGCAGCTCAGGGGTCTCTCAGCCCCAGCATTTT. This sequence encodes CASSSGVSQPQHF.